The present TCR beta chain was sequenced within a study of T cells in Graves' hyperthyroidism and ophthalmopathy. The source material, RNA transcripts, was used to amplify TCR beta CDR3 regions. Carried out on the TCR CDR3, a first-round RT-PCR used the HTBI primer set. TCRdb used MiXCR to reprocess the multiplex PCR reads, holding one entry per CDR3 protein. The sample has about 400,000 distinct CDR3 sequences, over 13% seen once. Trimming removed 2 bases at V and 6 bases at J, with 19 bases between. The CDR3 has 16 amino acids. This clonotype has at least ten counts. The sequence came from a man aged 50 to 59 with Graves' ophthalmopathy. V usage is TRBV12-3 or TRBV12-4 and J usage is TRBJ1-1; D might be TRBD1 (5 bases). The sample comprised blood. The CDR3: CASSLNSPGLNSEAFF. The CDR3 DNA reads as TGTGCCAGCAGTTTAAATTCGCCAGGGCTAAACTCTGAAGCTTTCTTT.